These T cell receptor beta chains were read from a single sample in a study of cytomegalovirus exposure and HLA in healthy donors. Assay used: immunoSEQ multiplex PCR; TCRdb lists only in-frame clones, some missing. This sample's clone table lists 30,000 to 50,000 clones. The sequenced sample was PBMCs. The receptors originated from a woman under 40 in good health and CMV-seropositive. CDR3s include the opening cysteine and the closing phenylalanine or tryptophan. D genes are given only for firm matches.

V: TRBV5-1
D: NA
J: TRBJ1-3
CDR3: CASSPWGGPAGNTIYF
DNA: TGCGCCAGCAGCCCCTGGGGGGGGCCTGCGGGAAACACCATATATTTT

V: TRBV6-1
D: NA
J: TRBJ2-5
CDR3: CASSETGLLGETQYF
DNA: TGTGCCAGCAGTGAGACAGGTTTGTTGGGAGAGACCCAGTACTTC

V: TRBV5-4
D: NA
J: TRBJ1-1
CDR3: CASARNRMNTEAFF
DNA: TGTGCCAGCGCGAGGAACAGGATGAACACTGAAGCTTTCTTT

V: TRBV5-5
D: TRBD1
J: TRBJ1-1
CDR3: CASSFLQGVAEAFF
DNA: TGTGCCAGCAGCTTTCTACAGGGGGTCGCTGAAGCTTTCTTT

V: TRBV6-1
D: TRBD1
J: TRBJ2-7
CDR3: CASRRGTGGYEQYF
DNA: TGTGCCAGCAGGAGGGGGACAGGGGGCTACGAGCAGTACTTC

V: TRBV18
D: NA
J: TRBJ1-2
CDR3: CASSPKDSGPYGYTF
DNA: TGTGCCAGCTCACCAAAGGACAGCGGTCCCTATGGCTACACCTTC

V: TRBV6-1
D: TRBD2
J: TRBJ2-5
CDR3: CASSEAGGGIGETQYF
DNA: TGTGCCAGCAGTGAAGCCGGCGGGGGGATCGGAGAGACCCAGTACTTC

V: TRBV28
D: TRBD2
J: TRBJ2-2
CDR3: CASSLSGGAENTGELFF
DNA: TGTGCCAGCAGCCTTAGCGGGGGAGCAGAGAACACCGGGGAGCTGTTTTTT

V: TRBV29-1
D: NA
J: TRBJ1-2
CDR3: CSVPQGTDGYTF
DNA: TGCAGCGTGCCACAGGGTACCGATGGCTACACCTTC

V: TRBV10-1
D: TRBD2
J: TRBJ2-5
CDR3: CASSLSGGGTQYF
DNA: TGCGCCAGCAGTTTAAGCGGGGGAGGGACCCAGTACTTC

V: TRBV7-9
D: NA
J: TRBJ2-7
CDR3: CASSSPGHAYEQYF
DNA: TGTGCCAGCAGCTCACCGGGACACGCCTACGAGCAGTACTTC

V: TRBV27
D: NA
J: TRBJ2-5
CDR3: CASSLLRGAGAETQYF
DNA: TGTGCCAGCAGTTTACTTAGGGGGGCGGGAGCAGAGACCCAGTACTTC

V: TRBV29-1
D: NA
J: TRBJ2-5
CDR3: CSVSKQGGGETQYF
DNA: TGCAGCGTATCCAAACAGGGGGGGGGAGAGACCCAGTACTTC

V: TRBV5-1
D: TRBD1
J: TRBJ1-3
CDR3: CASSHGTGSKSGNTIYF
DNA: TGCGCCAGCAGCCACGGGACAGGGTCTAAGTCTGGAAACACCATATATTTT

V: TRBV6-1
D: TRBD1
J: TRBJ1-5
CDR3: CASSESRQGVLNQPQHF
DNA: TGTGCCAGCAGTGAAAGTCGACAGGGTGTCCTCAATCAGCCCCAGCATTTT

V: TRBV2
D: TRBD1
J: TRBJ1-5
CDR3: CASGFDRVNSNQPQHF
DNA: TGTGCCAGCGGATTTGACAGGGTGAATAGCAATCAGCCCCAGCATTTT

V: TRBV4-2
D: NA
J: TRBJ1-5
CDR3: CASSFEGGDQPQHF
DNA: TGTGCCAGCAGCTTCGAGGGGGGGGACCAGCCCCAGCATTTT

V: TRBV2
D: TRBD2
J: TRBJ2-3
CDR3: CATYLVAGGRTGTDTQYF
DNA: TGTGCCACATACTTGGTAGCGGGGGGGCGTACGGGCACAGATACGCAGTATTTT

V: TRBV30
D: TRBD1
J: TRBJ1-4
CDR3: CAWTDSDRGVKKLFF
DNA: TGTGCCTGGACTGACTCGGACAGGGGGGTCAAAAAACTGTTTTTT

V: TRBV2
D: NA
J: TRBJ1-5
CDR3: CASRGQIFNQPQHF
DNA: TGTGCCAGCAGGGGACAAATTTTCAATCAGCCCCAGCATTTT

V: TRBV7-2
D: TRBD1
J: TRBJ1-5
CDR3: CASSLLGTGGNQPQHF
DNA: TGTGCCAGCAGCTTACTCGGGACAGGGGGAAATCAGCCCCAGCATTTT

V: TRBV7-8
D: NA
J: TRBJ2-5
CDR3: CASRDWEKETQYF
DNA: TGTGCCAGCCGGGACTGGGAAAAAGAGACCCAGTACTTC

V: TRBV18
D: NA
J: TRBJ2-6
CDR3: CASSQGQLFSGANVLTF
DNA: TGTGCCAGCTCTCAAGGACAGTTGTTTTCTGGGGCCAACGTCCTGACTTTC

V: TRBV5-4
D: TRBD2
J: TRBJ2-3
CDR3: CASSSGLASLGDTQYF
DNA: TGTGCCAGCAGCTCAGGACTAGCGAGCTTAGGAGATACGCAGTATTTT

V: TRBV18
D: TRBD2
J: TRBJ2-5
CDR3: CASSPGTSVVDTQETQYF
DNA: TGTGCCAGCTCGCCCGGGACTAGCGTGGTGGACACCCAAGAGACCCAGTACTTC

V: TRBV6-1
D: NA
J: TRBJ1-6
CDR3: CASSGGVVGSYNSPLHF
DNA: TGTGCCAGCAGTGGGGGGGTTGTAGGGTCCTATAATTCACCCCTCCACTTT

V: TRBV1
D: NA
J: TRBJ1-1
CDR3: CTSSQGPNTEAFF
DNA: TGCACCAGCAGCCAAGGGCCGAACACTGAAGCTTTCTTT

V: TRBV11-3
D: NA
J: TRBJ2-7
CDR3: CASSLVGGVDYEQYF
DNA: TGTGCCAGCAGCTTAGTAGGGGGGGTCGACTACGAGCAGTACTTC

V: TRBV29-1
D: TRBD1
J: TRBJ2-7
CDR3: CSASTGDHEQYF
DNA: TGCAGCGCCTCCACAGGGGACCACGAGCAGTACTTC

V: TRBV11-3
D: TRBD1
J: TRBJ2-7
CDR3: CASSSRTGLSSYEQYF
DNA: TGTGCCAGCAGCTCACGGACAGGCTTAAGCTCCTACGAGCAGTACTTC

V: TRBV7-2
D: TRBD1
J: TRBJ2-7
CDR3: CASSLKRTGVREQYF
DNA: TGTGCCAGCAGCTTAAAAAGGACAGGGGTTAGGGAGCAGTACTTC

V: TRBV5-4
D: TRBD1
J: TRBJ2-7
CDR3: CASSLGQGIDEQYF
DNA: TGTGCCAGCAGCCTGGGACAGGGTATAGACGAGCAGTACTTC

V: TRBV11-2
D: TRBD2
J: TRBJ2-5
CDR3: CASSLGASGVLGAQYF
DNA: TGTGCCAGCAGCTTGGGTGCTAGCGGGGTCCTCGGGGCCCAGTACTTC

V: TRBV11-2
D: NA
J: TRBJ1-1
CDR3: CASSLDFSGLNTEAFF
DNA: TGTGCCAGCAGCTTAGACTTTTCAGGGCTGAACACTGAAGCTTTCTTT

V: TRBV6-5
D: NA
J: TRBJ2-7
CDR3: CASSYSVSGEQYF
DNA: TGTGCCAGCAGTTACTCAGTCTCCGGCGAGCAGTACTTC

V: TRBV30
D: NA
J: TRBJ1-6
CDR3: CAWSLPGRVNSPLHF
DNA: TGTGCCTGGAGCCTTCCTGGCAGGGTTAATTCACCCCTCCACTTT

V: TRBV20-1
D: NA
J: TRBJ1-1
CDR3: CSAGSDTEAFF
DNA: TGCAGTGCAGGGAGTGACACTGAAGCTTTCTTT

V: TRBV2
D: NA
J: TRBJ1-5
CDR3: CASTPGLDQPQHF
DNA: TGTGCCAGCACTCCGGGACTGGATCAGCCCCAGCATTTT

V: TRBV18
D: NA
J: TRBJ2-2
CDR3: CASSPSAEGVTGELFF
DNA: TGTGCCAGCTCACCATCCGCCGAGGGAGTCACCGGGGAGCTGTTTTTT

V: TRBV6-6
D: TRBD1
J: TRBJ1-3
CDR3: CATAGGRGRENTIYF
DNA: TGTGCCACCGCAGGGGGACGGGGGCGAGAAAACACCATATATTTT

V: TRBV7-2
D: NA
J: TRBJ1-1
CDR3: CASSLGPTNEAFF
DNA: TGTGCCAGCAGCTTAGGACCGACTAATGAAGCTTTCTTT

V: TRBV6-5
D: NA
J: TRBJ2-5
CDR3: CASGGSYQETQYF
DNA: TGTGCCAGCGGGGGCTCGTACCAAGAGACCCAGTACTTC

V: TRBV10-3
D: TRBD2
J: TRBJ2-7
CDR3: CAISDGTSGGYEQYF
DNA: TGTGCCATCAGTGATGGGACTAGCGGGGGGTACGAGCAGTACTTC

V: TRBV5-5
D: NA
J: TRBJ1-4
CDR3: CASSLVPNLYNEKLFF
DNA: TGTGCCAGCAGCTTGGTTCCAAACCTCTATAATGAAAAACTGTTTTTT

V: TRBV6-6
D: TRBD1
J: TRBJ2-1
CDR3: CASSPPGTGINEQFF
DNA: TGTGCCAGCAGTCCCCCCGGGACAGGGATTAATGAGCAGTTCTTC

V: TRBV30
D: NA
J: TRBJ2-7
CDR3: CAWSVSGGIYEQYF
DNA: TGTGCCTGGAGTGTCTCAGGGGGGATATACGAGCAGTACTTC

V: TRBV15
D: TRBD2
J: TRBJ2-7
CDR3: CATSRGWGGGAYEQYF
DNA: TGTGCCACCAGCAGAGGTTGGGGCGGGGGGGCGTACGAGCAGTACTTC